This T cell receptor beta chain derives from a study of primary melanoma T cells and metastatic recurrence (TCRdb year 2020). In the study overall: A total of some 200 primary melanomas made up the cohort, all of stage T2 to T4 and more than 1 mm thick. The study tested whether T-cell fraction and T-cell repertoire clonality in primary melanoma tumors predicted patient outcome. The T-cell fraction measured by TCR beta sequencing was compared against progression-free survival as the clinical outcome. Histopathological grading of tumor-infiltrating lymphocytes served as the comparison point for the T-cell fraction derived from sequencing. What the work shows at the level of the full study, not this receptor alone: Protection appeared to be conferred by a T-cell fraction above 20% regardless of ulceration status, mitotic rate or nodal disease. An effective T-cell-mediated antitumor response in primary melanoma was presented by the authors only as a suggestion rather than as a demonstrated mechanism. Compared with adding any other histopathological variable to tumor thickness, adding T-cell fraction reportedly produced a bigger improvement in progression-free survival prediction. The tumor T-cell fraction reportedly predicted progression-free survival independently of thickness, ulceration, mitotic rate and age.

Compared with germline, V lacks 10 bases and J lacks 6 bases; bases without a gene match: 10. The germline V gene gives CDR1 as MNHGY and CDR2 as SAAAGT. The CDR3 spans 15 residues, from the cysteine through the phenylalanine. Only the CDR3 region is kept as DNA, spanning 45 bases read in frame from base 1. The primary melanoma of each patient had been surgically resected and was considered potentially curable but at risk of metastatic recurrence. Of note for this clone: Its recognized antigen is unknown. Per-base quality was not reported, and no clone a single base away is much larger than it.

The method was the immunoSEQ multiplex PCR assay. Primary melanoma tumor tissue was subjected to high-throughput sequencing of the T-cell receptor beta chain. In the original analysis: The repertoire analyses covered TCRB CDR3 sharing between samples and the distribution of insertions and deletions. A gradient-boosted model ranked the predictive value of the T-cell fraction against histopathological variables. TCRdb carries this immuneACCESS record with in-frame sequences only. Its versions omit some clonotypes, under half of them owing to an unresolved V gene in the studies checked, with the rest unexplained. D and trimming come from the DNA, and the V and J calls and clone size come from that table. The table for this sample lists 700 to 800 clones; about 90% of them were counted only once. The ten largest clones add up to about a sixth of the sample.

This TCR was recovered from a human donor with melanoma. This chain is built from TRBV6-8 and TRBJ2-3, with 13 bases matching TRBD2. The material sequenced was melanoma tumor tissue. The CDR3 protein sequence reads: CATRKLAGGPDTQYF. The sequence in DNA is TGTGCCACCCGGAAACTAGCGGGGGGGCCGGATACGCAGTATTTT.